This T cell receptor (beta chain) was retrieved from a study of blood T cell repertoires in COVID-19 (dated by TCRdb to 2020 to 2022). For context, the study as a whole: The collaborator samples originated in the United States, Italy and Spain and spanned the acute and convalescent phases of COVID-19. The material from the prospective study consisted of cDNA or gDNA derived from T cells, B-cell-depleted T cells, or PBMCs. Subjects who had been exposed to COVID-19, were actively infected with it, or had recovered from it provided the deeply sampled blood TCRbeta repertoires that made up the dataset. A freely available public database, intended as a resource for researchers studying the immune response to SARS-CoV-2, is where the repertoires were released. The samples were drawn from two sources: the first 160 participants of the ongoing ImmuneRACE study, and fewer than 1,500 subjects contributed by 6 global collaborators. The sample metadata nearly always contained a de-identified subject ID, COVID-19 status, age in years and sex. HLA class I and class II types, where available, came from metadata supplied by the sample provider rather than from assay-based typing.

A distance of 12 bases separates the germline ends of V and J, which lose 1 base and 6 bases respectively. The cysteine opens and the phenylalanine closes a CDR3 of 14 amino acids. Kept here is only the CDR3 DNA, which spans 42 bases and is read in frame from base 1. From a lookup of the germline V gene, CDR1 and CDR2 are SGDLS and YYNGEE. The immunoSEQ Assay, a bias-controlled multiplex PCR, was used to amplify TCRbeta CDR3 regions from genomic DNA. From the authors' description of their analysis: Nucleated cell counts per sample were estimated from amplification of reference gene primers within the assay. To quantify the absolute abundance of each unique TCRbeta CDR3 rearrangement, sequence reads were collapsed and filtered. For each sample, productive Simpson clonality was calculated as the square root of Simpson's diversity index across productive rearrangements. The clones in this table, taken by TCRdb from immuneACCESS, are in-frame only. Not every clone is retained; where verified, under half of the shortfall comes from an unresolved V gene, and the cause of the rest is unknown. V, J and clone size derive from that table, while D and trimming were established from the DNA sequence. A total of 360,000 or so clones appear in this sample, about 92% of them only once. The ten largest clones take up 3.9% of the sample.

Paper-wide results and their limitations: How much clinical and demographic metadata was included differed by source and by participant, and the metadata was provided uncurated.

One collaborating source in Seattle enrolled patients while the patients were actively infected and followed the patients over time throughout the course of disease. The collaborating institutions used their own protocols to collect whole blood in K2EDTA tubes. Collaborator samples were shipped for TCRbeta analysis as frozen whole blood, isolated PBMCs, or DNA extracted from either sample type. About this clone: The antigen it binds to is not known. There are no base qualities to consult, and no much larger clone falls within one base.

This receptor chain uses TRBV9 and TRBJ2-3, with the D gene too uncertain to name. The receptor was derived from a woman aged 55-75 years with COVID-19, enrolled during active disease. Sequencing was done on a sample of peripheral blood. CDR3 region: CASSVHHSEDTQYF. The sequence in DNA is TGTGCCAGCAGCGTACACCACTCCGAGGATACGCAGTATTTT.